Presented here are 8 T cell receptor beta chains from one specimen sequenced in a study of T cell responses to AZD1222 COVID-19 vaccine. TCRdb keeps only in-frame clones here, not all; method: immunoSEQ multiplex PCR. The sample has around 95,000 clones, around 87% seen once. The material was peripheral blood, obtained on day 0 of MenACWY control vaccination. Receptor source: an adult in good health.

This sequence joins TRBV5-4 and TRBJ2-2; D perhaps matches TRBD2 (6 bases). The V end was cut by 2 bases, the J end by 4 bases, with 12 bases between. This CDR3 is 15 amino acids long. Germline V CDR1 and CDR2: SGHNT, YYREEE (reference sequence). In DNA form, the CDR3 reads TGTGCCAGCAGCTTCCGGGACTCATTCACCGGGGAGCTGTTTTTT. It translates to CASSFRDSFTGELFF.

This CDR3 is CASSLQAAGASSGNTIYF. CDR3 nucleotide sequence: TGTGCCAGCAGCTTACAGGCTGCCGGGGCCTCCTCTGGAAACACCATATATTTT. This rearrangement joins TRBV2 to TRBJ1-3; possible D gene TRBD1, 5 bases. With 6 bases removed from V and 0 bases from J, the gap between germline ends came to 21 bases. Germline CDR1 is SNHLY and CDR2 is FYNNEI. CDR3 size: 18 residues.

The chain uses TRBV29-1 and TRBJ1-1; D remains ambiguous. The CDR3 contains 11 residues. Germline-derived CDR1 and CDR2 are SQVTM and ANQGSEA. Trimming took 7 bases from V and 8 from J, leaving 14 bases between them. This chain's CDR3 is CSASTEVEAFF. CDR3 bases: TGCAGCGCCAGCACGGAGGTAGAAGCTTTCTTT.

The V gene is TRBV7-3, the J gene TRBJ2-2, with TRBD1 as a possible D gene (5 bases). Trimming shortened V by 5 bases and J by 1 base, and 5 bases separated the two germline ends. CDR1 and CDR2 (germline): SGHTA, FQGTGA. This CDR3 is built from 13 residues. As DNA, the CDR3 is TGTGCCAGCAGCAGGGGGAACACCGGGGAGCTGTTTTTT. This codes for CASSRGNTGELFF.

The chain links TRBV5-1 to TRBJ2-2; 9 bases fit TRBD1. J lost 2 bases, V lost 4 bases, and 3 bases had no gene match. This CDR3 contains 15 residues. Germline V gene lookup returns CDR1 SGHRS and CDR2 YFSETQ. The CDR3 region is CASSPGQGNTGELFF. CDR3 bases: TGCGCCAGCAGCCCGGGACAGGGAAACACCGGGGAGCTGTTTTTT.

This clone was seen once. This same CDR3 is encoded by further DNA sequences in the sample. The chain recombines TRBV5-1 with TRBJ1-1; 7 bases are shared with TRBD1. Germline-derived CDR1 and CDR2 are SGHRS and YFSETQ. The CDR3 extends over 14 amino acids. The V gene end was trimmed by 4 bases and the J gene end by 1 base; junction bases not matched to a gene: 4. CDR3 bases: TGCGCCAGCAGCCGGACAGGCGAGAACACTGAAGCTTTCTTT. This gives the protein CASSRTGENTEAFF.

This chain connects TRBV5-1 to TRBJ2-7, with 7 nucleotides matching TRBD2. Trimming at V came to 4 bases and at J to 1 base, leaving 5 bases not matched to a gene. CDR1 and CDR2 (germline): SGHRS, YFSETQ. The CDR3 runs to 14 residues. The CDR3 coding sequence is TGCGCCAGCAGCATCCGGGACTATTCCTACGAGCAGTACTTC. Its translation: CASSIRDYSYEQYF.

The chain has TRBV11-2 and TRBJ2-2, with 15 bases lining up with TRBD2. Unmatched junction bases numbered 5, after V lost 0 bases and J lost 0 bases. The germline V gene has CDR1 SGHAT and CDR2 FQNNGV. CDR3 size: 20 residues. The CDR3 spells CASSLDLGTSGGTNTGELFF. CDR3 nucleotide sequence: TGTGCCAGCAGCTTAGATCTTGGGACTAGCGGGGGGACGAACACCGGGGAGCTGTTTTTT.